This T cell receptor beta chain originates from a study of blood T cell repertoires in COVID-19. On the study more broadly: Material from acute and convalescent COVID-19 was sourced from the United States, Italy and Spain. In each case, the material was cDNA or gDNA derived from T cells, B-cell-depleted T cells, or PBMCs.

The CDR3 is made up of 16 amino acids. The ends lost 4 bases at V and 0 bases at J; junction bases unmatched: 2. Per germline, CDR1 SGHRS and CDR2 YFSETQ. Per the original data handling: Cell counts per sample came from amplifying reference gene primers. Here immunoSEQ multiplex PCR was the method, and the copy in TCRdb shows in-frame clones only, minus some. The DNA gave D and trimming, while V, J and clone size come from that table. The table has 120,000 to 150,000 clones, about four fifths seen once. The rearrangement joins TRBV5-1 to TRBJ1-6, with TRBD1 matching over 9 bases. Specimen: peripheral blood. The receptor's source is an elderly man with acute or convalescent COVID-19. The CDR3 protein is CASSGTGSSYNSPLHF. The CDR3 DNA reads as TGCGCCAGCAGCGGGACAGGGAGCTCCTATAATTCACCCCTCCACTTT.